A selection of T cell receptor beta chains follows, all from one sample in a study of neurological immune-mediated disorders. MiXCR, run by TCRdb on the 5' RACE reads, gives a single entry per CDR3 protein. Found here are under 90,000 distinct CDR3 sequences, about 9% of them singletons; the top ten hold less than 2%. The sequenced material came from PBMCs. The receptor source for this set is a man aged 45-65 years in good health. CDR3s include the opening cysteine and the closing phenylalanine or tryptophan. The order of the fields is clone size, J gene, D gene, V gene, CDR3 DNA, CDR3 protein. D genes are given only for firm matches. Where a row states a size, it is once, few, many or the class of an expanded clone; other rows omit it.

many	TRBJ2-7	TRBD2	TRBV4-3	TGCGCCAGCAGCCAGGCCCGGGAGGGCCTCTACGAGCAGTACTTC	CASSQAREGLYEQYF
many	TRBJ2-2	-	TRBV5-1	TGCGCCAGCAGCTTGGATCCAGGGGACAACACCGGGGAGCTGTTTTTT	CASSLDPGDNTGELFF
many	TRBJ2-1	-	TRBV29-1	TGCAGCGTACGAAGGGGAGAAAGGAACCCCAATGAGCAGTTCTTC	CSVRRGERNPNEQFF
many	TRBJ2-1	TRBD2	TRBV5-1	TGCGCCAGCAGCGCGGGACTAGCGGGAGGGCCCATATCCTACAATGAGCAGTTCTTC	CASSAGLAGGPISYNEQFF
many	TRBJ2-7	-	TRBV12-3/TRBV12-4	TGTGCCAGCAGTTTAAGACTGCGTGAGCCCTACGAGCAGTACTTC	CASSLRLREPYEQYF
many	TRBJ1-5	TRBD1	TRBV7-2	TGTGCCAGCAGCTTGGACAGGGGGCTTCAGCCCCAGCATTTT	CASSLDRGLQPQHF
many	TRBJ1-5	-	TRBV6-2/TRBV6-3	TGTGCCAGCACCCCCTCGGTAGGGAGCAATCAGCCCCAGCATTTT	CASTPSVGSNQPQHF
many	TRBJ1-2	-	TRBV6-5	TGTGCCAGCAGTCGGGCGGGGGACTATGGCTACACCTTC	CASSRAGDYGYTF
many	TRBJ2-7	TRBD1	TRBV10-3	TGTGCCACCGGGACAGGGAGGGACGAGCAGTACTTC	CATGTGRDEQYF
many	TRBJ2-3	TRBD1	TRBV5-1	TGCGCCAGCAGCGACCCCGGGACAGGGCTTGATACGCAGTATTTT	CASSDPGTGLDTQYF
many	TRBJ2-7	TRBD1	TRBV6-6	TGTGCCAGCAGTTACCCGACAGGGGCCGAGCAGTACTTC	CASSYPTGAEQYF
few	TRBJ1-1	TRBD1	TRBV28	TGTGCCAGCTACTCAGGGGGAGCTTTCTTT	CASYSGGAFF
many	TRBJ1-6	TRBD1	TRBV5-1	TGCGCCAGCAGCTCAAGGACACCAGGCCCCGGGACAGCGGGAAATTCACCCCTCCACTTT	CASSSRTPGPGTAGNSPLHF
many	TRBJ2-6	-	TRBV6-5	TGTGCCAGCAGTTACTCGACTTGGACCGGGACAAACTCTGGGGCCAACGTCCTGACTTTC	CASSYSTWTGTNSGANVLTF
many	TRBJ2-1	TRBD2	TRBV7-8	TGTGCCAGCAGCTTACCCCACCACCCATCACGGACTAGCGGGGATGAGCAGTTCTTC	CASSLPHHPSRTSGDEQFF
many	TRBJ1-4	-	TRBV7-2	TGTGCCAGCAGCCCCAGAGAGGGTTGGAGGGAAAAACTGTTTTTT	CASSPREGWREKLFF
many	TRBJ2-7	-	TRBV28	TGTGCCAGCAGCCCACCCGGGGCGACCTACGAGCAGTACTTC	CASSPPGATYEQYF
many	TRBJ2-2	-	TRBV5-5	TGTGCCAGCAGCTTGGTGCAGGGCGCCGGGGAGCTGTTTTTT	CASSLVQGAGELFF
many	TRBJ2-7	-	TRBV7-2	TGTGCCAGCAGCCCCGGGACGCAGTACGAGCAGTACTTC	CASSPGTQYEQYF
many	TRBJ2-3	-	TRBV29-1	TGCAGCGTCAAAAGGTTAGATACGCAGTATTTT	CSVKRLDTQYF
many	TRBJ1-4	-	TRBV28	TGTGCCAGCAGTCTGCGACGGACGACCAATGAAAAACTGTTTTTT	CASSLRRTTNEKLFF
many	TRBJ1-6	-	TRBV12-3/TRBV12-4	TGTGCCAGCAGTTTAGCGGCGAGCGCGGCCCTCCACTTT	CASSLAASAALHF
many	TRBJ1-3	-	TRBV5-1	TGCGCCAGCAGCTTTCCCGGAGGAAACACCATATATTTT	CASSFPGGNTIYF
many	TRBJ1-5	-	TRBV12-3/TRBV12-4	TGTGCCAGCAGCCCCTGGACCCTGGGGCAGATCAATCAGCCCCAGCATTTT	CASSPWTLGQINQPQHF
many	TRBJ2-1	TRBD2	TRBV4-3	TGCGCCAGCAGCCAAGAAACTAGCGGGAGAGGAGAGCAGTTCTTC	CASSQETSGRGEQFF
many	TRBJ2-3	-	TRBV7-2	TGTGCCAGCAGCGCCGGAGGAGCGAGCACAGATACGCAGTATTTT	CASSAGGASTDTQYF
many	TRBJ2-7	TRBD2	TRBV5-1	TGCGCCAGCAGCTTGGTGCTAGCGGGAGGGAACGAGCAGTACTTC	CASSLVLAGGNEQYF
many	TRBJ2-3	TRBD1	TRBV15	TGTGCCACCAGCAGAGATCAAAGGGGGACAGGGGGCACAGATACGCAGTATTTT	CATSRDQRGTGGTDTQYF
-	TRBJ2-1	TRBD1	TRBV7-9	TGTGCCAGCAGCTTACCATTGGGACAGGGGGATCCCTCCAATGAGCAGTTCTTC	CASSLPLGQGDPSNEQFF
many	TRBJ2-1	-	TRBV3-1	TGTGCCAGCAGCCAAGGGCCCAATGAGCAGTTCTTC	CASSQGPNEQFF
many	TRBJ2-7	-	TRBV5-6	TGTGCCAGCAGCGACATGGACCGGACAGAACGGGACGAGCAGTACTTC	CASSDMDRTERDEQYF
many	TRBJ2-3	-	TRBV5-1	TGCGCCAGCAGGCCTCATACAGATACGCAGTATTTT	CASRPHTDTQYF
many	TRBJ2-1	TRBD2	TRBV5-1	TGCGCCAGCAGGACTAGCGATAACTACAATGAGCAGTTCTTC	CASRTSDNYNEQFF
-	TRBJ2-3	-	TRBV10-3	TGTGCCATCAGCCCTCGGCCCACAGTGAGGACAGATACGCAGTATTTT	CAISPRPTVRTDTQYF
few	TRBJ2-7	TRBD1	TRBV5-1	TGCGCCAGCAGCTTGATTCCGGGACAGGGGGACTACGAGCAGTACTTC	CASSLIPGQGDYEQYF
many	TRBJ1-3	-	TRBV20-1	TGCAGTGCTAGAGGTGGGACAAACACCATATATTTT	CSARGGTNTIYF
many	TRBJ2-3	-	TRBV10-2	TGCGCCAGCAGTGGGCGCCCCGACCCCGATACGCAGTATTTT	CASSGRPDPDTQYF
many	TRBJ2-7	-	TRBV18	TGTGCCAGCTCACCTAGGGGCACTCACAGGCAAATCTACGAGCAGTACTTC	CASSPRGTHRQIYEQYF
many	TRBJ2-3	TRBD2	TRBV7-9	TGTGCCAGCAGCCCTCAAGGGGTACGGACTAGCGGTATTTGGACGCAGTATTTT	CASSPQGVRTSGIWTQYF
many	TRBJ2-5	-	TRBV5-6	TGTGCCAGCAGCTTTCCCGGTCAAGAGACCCAGTACTTC	CASSFPGQETQYF
-	TRBJ2-7	-	TRBV7-9	TGTGCCAGCAGCTTCTCCGTCCCCTACGAGCAGTACTTC	CASSFSVPYEQYF
many	TRBJ2-1	TRBD2	TRBV7-3	TGTGCCAGCAGCTTAGGTAGCGGGAGGGCCTCCTACAATGAGCAGTTCTTC	CASSLGSGRASYNEQFF
many	TRBJ1-2	-	TRBV18	TGTGCCAGCTCACCTGCGCGGGTCTTTGGCTATGGCTACACCTTC	CASSPARVFGYGYTF
many	TRBJ1-3	-	TRBV9	TGTGCCAGCAGCGTAGGGGGTTTAAAAGAAAACACCATATATTTT	CASSVGGLKENTIYF
-	TRBJ1-1	-	TRBV5-1	TGCGCCAGCAGCTTGGCCCCCGACCGGAACACTGAAGCTTTCTTT	CASSLAPDRNTEAFF
-	TRBJ1-5	-	TRBV25-1	TGTGCCAGCAGTGGCCTTGGACAGCCAAATCAGCCCCAGCATTTT	CASSGLGQPNQPQHF
many	TRBJ2-7	-	TRBV10-3	TGTGCCACCCTGCCGGGTACGTTGACCTACGAGCAGTACTTC	CATLPGTLTYEQYF
many	TRBJ2-1	-	TRBV3-1	TGTGCCAGCAGCCAAGAATTGGGAGGCCGATACAATGAGCAGTTCTTC	CASSQELGGRYNEQFF
many	TRBJ1-3	-	TRBV6-6	TGTGCCAGCAGTTCAACCCATACTCGGCTCTCTGGAAACACCATATATTTT	CASSSTHTRLSGNTIYF
many	TRBJ2-2	TRBD1	TRBV15	TGTGCCACCAGCAGAGACCGGGACAGAAACACCGGGGAGCTGTTTTTT	CATSRDRDRNTGELFF
many	TRBJ2-1	TRBD1	TRBV5-1	TGCGCCAGCAGCTTGGCCGGACAGGGATCCTACAATGAGCAGTTCTTC	CASSLAGQGSYNEQFF
-	TRBJ2-1	-	TRBV24-1	TGTGCCACCAGTGATTCGGTGCGGGGCTCCTACAATGGGCAGTTCTTC	CATSDSVRGSYNGQFF
many	TRBJ2-7	-	TRBV28	TGTGCCAGCAGCGCATTCGGGGACACTTCCTACGAGCAGTACTTC	CASSAFGDTSYEQYF
-	TRBJ2-7	TRBD2	TRBV7-2	TGTGCCAGCAGCTTCGAGCGGGGGTCCTACGAGCAATACTTC	CASSFERGSYEQYF
many	TRBJ1-5	-	TRBV7-2	TGTGCCAGCAGCCCTAACAGCAATCAGCCCCAGCATTTT	CASSPNSNQPQHF
many	TRBJ1-5	TRBD1	TRBV28	TGTGCCAGCAACATTGACAGGGGGTCTCATCGGCCCCAGCATTTT	CASNIDRGSHRPQHF
many	TRBJ1-6	-	TRBV10-3	TGTGCCATCAGTGAAGGAGGGTATAATTCACCCCTCCACTTT	CAISEGGYNSPLHF
many	TRBJ1-2	-	TRBV20-1	TGCAGTGCTCCCCTGACGGGGGACGGCTATGGCTACACCTTC	CSAPLTGDGYGYTF
many	TRBJ2-3	TRBD2	TRBV7-2	TGTGCCAGCAGAAAGACTAGCGGGGGTAGCACAGATACGCAGTATTTT	CASRKTSGGSTDTQYF
few	TRBJ2-2	-	TRBV19	TGTGCCAGTAGTATCGGAATGGATAGCCGGAACACCGGGGAGCTGTTTTTT	CASSIGMDSRNTGELFF